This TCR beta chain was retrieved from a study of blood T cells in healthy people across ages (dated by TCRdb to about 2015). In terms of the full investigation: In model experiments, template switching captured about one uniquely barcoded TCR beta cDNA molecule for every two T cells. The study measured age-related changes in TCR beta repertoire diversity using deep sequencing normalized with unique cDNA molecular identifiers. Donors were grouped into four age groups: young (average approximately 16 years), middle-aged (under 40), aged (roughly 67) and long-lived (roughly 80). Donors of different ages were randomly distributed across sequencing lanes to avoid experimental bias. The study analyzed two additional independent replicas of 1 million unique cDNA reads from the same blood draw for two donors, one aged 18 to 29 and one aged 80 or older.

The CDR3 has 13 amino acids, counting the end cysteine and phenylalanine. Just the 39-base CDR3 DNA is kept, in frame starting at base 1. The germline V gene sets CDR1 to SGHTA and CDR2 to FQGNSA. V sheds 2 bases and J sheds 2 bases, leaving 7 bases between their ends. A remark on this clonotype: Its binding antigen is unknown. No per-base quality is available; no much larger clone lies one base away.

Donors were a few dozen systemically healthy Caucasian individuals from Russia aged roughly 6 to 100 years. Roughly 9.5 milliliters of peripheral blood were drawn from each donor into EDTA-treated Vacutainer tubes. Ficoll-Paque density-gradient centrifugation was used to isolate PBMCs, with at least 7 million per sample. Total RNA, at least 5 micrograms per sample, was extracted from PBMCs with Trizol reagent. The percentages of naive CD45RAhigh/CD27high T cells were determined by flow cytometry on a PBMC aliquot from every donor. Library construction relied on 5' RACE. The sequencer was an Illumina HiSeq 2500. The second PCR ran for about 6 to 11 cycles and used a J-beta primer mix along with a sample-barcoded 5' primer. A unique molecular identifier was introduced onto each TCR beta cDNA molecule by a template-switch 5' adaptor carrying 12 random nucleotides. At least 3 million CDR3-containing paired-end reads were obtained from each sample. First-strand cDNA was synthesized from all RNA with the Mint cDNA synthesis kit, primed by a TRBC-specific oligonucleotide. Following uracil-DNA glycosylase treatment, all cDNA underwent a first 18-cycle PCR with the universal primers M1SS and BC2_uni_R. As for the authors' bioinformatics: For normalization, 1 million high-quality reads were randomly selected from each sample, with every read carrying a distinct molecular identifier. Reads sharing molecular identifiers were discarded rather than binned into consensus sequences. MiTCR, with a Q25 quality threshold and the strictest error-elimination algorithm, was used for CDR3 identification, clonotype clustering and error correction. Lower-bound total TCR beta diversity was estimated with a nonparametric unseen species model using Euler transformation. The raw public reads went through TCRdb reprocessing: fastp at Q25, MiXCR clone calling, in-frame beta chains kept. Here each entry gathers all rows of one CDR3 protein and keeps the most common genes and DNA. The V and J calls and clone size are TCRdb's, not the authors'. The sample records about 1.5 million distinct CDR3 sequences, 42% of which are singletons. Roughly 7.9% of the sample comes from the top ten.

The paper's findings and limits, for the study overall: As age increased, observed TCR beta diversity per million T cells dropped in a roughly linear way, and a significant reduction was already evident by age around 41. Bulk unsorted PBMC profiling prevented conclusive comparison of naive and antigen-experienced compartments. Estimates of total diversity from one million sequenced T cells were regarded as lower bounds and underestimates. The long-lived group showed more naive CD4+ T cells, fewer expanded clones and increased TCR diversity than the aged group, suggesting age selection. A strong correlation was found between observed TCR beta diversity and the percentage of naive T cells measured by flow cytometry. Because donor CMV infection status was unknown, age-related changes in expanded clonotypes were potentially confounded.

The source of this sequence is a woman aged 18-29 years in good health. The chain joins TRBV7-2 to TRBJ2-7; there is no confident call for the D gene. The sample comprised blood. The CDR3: CASSLQDPYEQYF. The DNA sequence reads TGTGCCAGCAGCTTACAAGACCCCTACGAGCAGTACTTC.